By sample fraction, the clone carrying this T cell receptor (beta chain) is medium-sized. Its antigen is unknown. The read halts 3 residues ahead of the CDR3 end, with the missing end drawn from the germline J gene. These data are taken from a study of T cell clonality in common variable immunodeficiency. Sequencing input was equivalent genomic DNA from CVID and controls. This table comes from immunoSEQ multiplex PCR, and its TCRdb copy is limited to in-frame clones, with some not included. The table lists 25,000 to 30,000 clones, with no singletons. The V end lost 3 bases, the J end lost 0 bases, and 5 bases lay between the germline ends. Germline V lookup: CDR1 LNHDA, CDR2 SQIVND (reference sequence). This CDR3 contains 13 residues. Study-wide points: TCRbeta clonality was increased in CVID versus healthy controls. Reportedly, TCR beta sequences from common variable immunodeficiency showed fewer deletions and N-nucleotide insertions. Links between repertoire features and CVID complications were heterogeneity-limited.

The rearrangement uses TRBV19 and TRBJ1-1; no definite D call. What was sequenced was peripheral blood mononuclear cells. This TCR came from a human donor with common variable immunodeficiency. CDR3 sequence: CASSIYVNTEAFF. The covered CDR3 bases are TGTGCCAGTAGTATTTATGTGAACACTGAA.